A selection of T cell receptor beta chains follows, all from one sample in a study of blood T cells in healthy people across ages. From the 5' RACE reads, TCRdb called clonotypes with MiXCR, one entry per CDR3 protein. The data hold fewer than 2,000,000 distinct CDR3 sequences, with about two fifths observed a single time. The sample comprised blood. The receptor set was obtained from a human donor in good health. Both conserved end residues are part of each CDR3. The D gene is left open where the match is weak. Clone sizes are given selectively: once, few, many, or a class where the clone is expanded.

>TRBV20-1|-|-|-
CSTPYFYEQYF
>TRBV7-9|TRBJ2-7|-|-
CASGATGTPSYEQYF
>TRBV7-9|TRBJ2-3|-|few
CASSVALTTDTQYF
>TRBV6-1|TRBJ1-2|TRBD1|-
CASSPPPGQGINYGYTF
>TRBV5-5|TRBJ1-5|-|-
CASSLADEGRTNQPQHF
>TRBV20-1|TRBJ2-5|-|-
CSALTRGQETQYF
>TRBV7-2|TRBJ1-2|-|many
CASSATQSGYTF
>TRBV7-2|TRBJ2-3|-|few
CASSQLHPDTQYF
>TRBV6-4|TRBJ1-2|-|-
CASSDPTGILNYGYTF
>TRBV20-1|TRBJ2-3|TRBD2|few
CSASGTSGGALDTQYF
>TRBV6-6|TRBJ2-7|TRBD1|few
CASSYDRGPYEQYF
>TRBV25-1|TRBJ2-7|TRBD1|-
CASSDWAGGQGGEQYF
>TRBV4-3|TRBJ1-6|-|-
CASSRLTGHLTNSPLHF
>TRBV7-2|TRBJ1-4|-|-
CASSLAAKEGKLFF
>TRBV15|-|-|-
CATSRGQAETQYF
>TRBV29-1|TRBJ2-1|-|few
CSVAGRLTYNEQFF
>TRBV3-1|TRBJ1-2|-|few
CASSQDLGSANYGYTF
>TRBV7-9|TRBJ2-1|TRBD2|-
CASTSTSGGPSYNEQFF
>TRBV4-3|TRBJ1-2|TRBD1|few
CASSQYFPRGQYGYTF
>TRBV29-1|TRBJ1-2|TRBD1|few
CSVSLTGGIRYGYTF
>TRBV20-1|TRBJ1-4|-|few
CSASSRVDEKLFF
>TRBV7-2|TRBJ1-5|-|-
CASNLSQRAGQPQHF
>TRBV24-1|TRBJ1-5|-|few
CATSPGKSNQPQHF
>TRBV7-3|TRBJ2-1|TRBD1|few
CASSFTLGQGLNEQFF
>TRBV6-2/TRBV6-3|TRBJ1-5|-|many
CAGGGGNQPQHF
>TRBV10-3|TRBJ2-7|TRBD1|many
CAIEDRESYEQYF
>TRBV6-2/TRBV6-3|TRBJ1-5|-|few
CASKSGGTGNQPQHF
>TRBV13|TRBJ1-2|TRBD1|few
CASSLEGAAGGNNYGYTF
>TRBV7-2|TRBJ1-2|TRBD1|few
CASSSPRGQTYGYTF
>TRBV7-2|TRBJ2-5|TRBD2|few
CASSLASSGGVKTQYF
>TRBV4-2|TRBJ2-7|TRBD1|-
CASSHRGQADEQYF
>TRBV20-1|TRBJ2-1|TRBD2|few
CSANGGDYNEQFF
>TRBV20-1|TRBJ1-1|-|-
CSARDRRGLNTKAFF
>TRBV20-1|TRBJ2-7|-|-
CSARSYFEAAAYEQYF
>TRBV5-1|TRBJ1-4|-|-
CASSLGMGGGEKLFF
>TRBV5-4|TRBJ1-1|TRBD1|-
CASSSGQHMNTEAFF
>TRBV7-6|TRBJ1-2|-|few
CASSPNLYPGSYGYTF
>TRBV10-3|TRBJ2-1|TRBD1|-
CAISEYKDGTGRANEQFF
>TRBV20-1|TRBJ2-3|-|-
CSARDGGRVGSDTQYF
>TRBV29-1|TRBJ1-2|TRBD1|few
CSGHRTGSGYTF
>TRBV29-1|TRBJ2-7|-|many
CSVEDPTLSYEQYF
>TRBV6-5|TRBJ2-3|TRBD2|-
CAATGLAGGVDTQYF
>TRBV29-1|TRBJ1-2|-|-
CSVMGDPKPYYGYTF
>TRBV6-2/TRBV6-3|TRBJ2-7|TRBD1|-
CASSYSGTASYEQYF